One sample yielded the 19 T cell receptor beta chains listed below, sequenced in a study of read filtering for tumor transcriptome and immune sequencing. Molecular barcoded adaptors covering alpha/delta and beta/gamma chains were used on 400 to 450 ng RNA. TCRdb processed the reads anew with MiXCR; each CDR3 protein has one entry. The sample carries some 40,000 distinct CDR3 sequences, 14% recorded once. The sample was a population of CD138-negative cells sorted from bone marrow. These receptors all come from a donor over 35 with multiple myeloma.

Notes on this clonotype: Germline and junction disagree at one end, which may indicate a read error. The genes are TRBV11-2 and TRBJ1-1; D is undetermined. The CDR3 totals 14 residues. Germline assignment: CDR1 SGHAT and CDR2 FQNNGV. DNA of the CDR3: TGTGCCAGCAGCTTAGATTCGGAGGGCGCTGAAGCTTCCTTT. This translates into CASSLDSEGAEASF.

This clonotype was detected ten times or more. The chain carries TRBV6-1 and TRBJ1-2; no definite D call. Germline lookup yields CDR1 MNHNS and CDR2 SASEGT. The CDR3 loop spans 18 amino acids. Trimming pared 3 bases from V and 0 bases from J, leaving 20 bases between. The CDR3 protein is CASSDILPGYAANYGYTF. The CDR3 bases are TGTGCCAGCAGTGATATCCTGCCGGGGTACGCAGCTAACTATGGCTACACCTTC.

The sample holds many counts of this clonotype. This rearrangement joins TRBV5-1 to TRBJ2-5; D might be TRBD2 (5 bases). Trimming removed 4 bases at V and 5 bases at J, with 15 bases between. Per germline, CDR1 SGHRS and CDR2 YFSETQ. The CDR3 consists of 14 residues. The CDR3 region has the DNA TGCGCCAGCAGCCCTCTGGGTCCGGGGGAGACCCAGTACTTC. It translates to CASSPLGPGETQYF.

This clonotype was recorded at least ten times. V gene TRBV4-2 combines with J gene TRBJ2-1, with D perhaps TRBD1 or TRBD2 (5 bases each). Germline CDR1 and CDR2: LGHNA and YNFKEQ. V lost 4 bases and J lost 7, with 23 bases in between. This CDR3 is 17 amino acids long. CDR3 nucleotide sequence: TGTGCCAGCAGCCTCCGGGAATCTCTTACAGGTCAGAATGAGCAGTTCTTC. This sequence encodes CASSLRESLTGQNEQFF.

In this sample, this clonotype turned up many times. The V gene is TRBV7-9, the J gene TRBJ2-1, with 7 bases identical to TRBD1. This CDR3 region has 11 residues. CDR1 and CDR2 from the germline V gene are SEHNR and FQNEAQ (reference sequence). This CDR3 reads CSLGGDNEQFF. The CDR3 DNA follows: TGTTCCCTAGGGGGCGACAATGAGCAGTTCTTC.

This clonotype occurred a few times. The chain combines TRBV4-1 with TRBJ1-2, with D possibly TRBD1 on 6 matching bases. This CDR3 has 18 residues. Trimming pared 0 bases from V and 1 base from J, leaving 18 bases between. Germline V gene lookup returns CDR1 MGHRA and CDR2 YSYEKL. The CDR3 region is CASSQEQGGFYSNYGYTF. CDR3 DNA: TGCGCCAGCAGCCAAGAACAGGGAGGATTCTACAGTAACTATGGCTACACCTTC.

A word on this clonotype: This likely came from a read error, as a far larger clone is one base away. J is TRBJ1-1 and V is TRBV7-9; perhaps TRBD1 as D (5 bases). The CDR3 is 14 residues long. Germline-derived CDR1 and CDR2 are SEHNR and FQNEAQ (reference sequence). CDR3 protein: CASSLDRGNTEALF. The CDR3 region has the DNA TGTGCTAGCAGCTTAGACCGGGGGAACACTGAAGCTCTCTTT.

The sample holds many counts of this clonotype. The chain is built from TRBV20-1 and TRBJ2-3, with D uncertain. Per the germline V gene, CDR1 is DFQATT and CDR2 is SNEGSKA (reference sequence). Trimming pared 3 bases from V and 8 bases from J, leaving 6 bases between. The CDR3 totals 10 residues. The CDR3 reads CSASTPTQYF. The CDR3 DNA is TGCAGTGCTAGTACTCCTACGCAGTATTTT.

This clonotype has a count of ten or more. The V gene is TRBV11-2, the J gene TRBJ1-5; D call uncertain. Germline lookup yields CDR1 SGHAT and CDR2 FQNNGV. The V gene lost 2 bases and the J gene lost 4 bases, with 15 bases spanning the gap. The CDR3 totals 16 residues. CDR3 sequence (DNA): TGTGCCAGCAGCTTATCCGTAGGACGGCAGAATCAGCCCCAGCATTTT. This encodes CASSLSVGRQNQPQHF.

This clonotype was counted many times. This sequence joins TRBV5-4 and TRBJ1-4; 7 nucleotides align to TRBD1. Germline V gives CDR1 SGHNT, CDR2 YYREEE (reference sequence). CDR3 length: 14 amino acids. With 2 bases clipped from V and 4 bases from J, the junction kept 2 bases outside the gene matches. The CDR3 DNA reads TGTGCCAGCAGCTTCGGGACAGATAATGAAAAACTGTTTTTT. Translating it yields CASSFGTDNEKLFF.

Concerning this clonotype itself: This likely traces to a read error, being one base from a far larger clone. The genes are TRBV6-5 and TRBJ1-5; tentative D call: TRBD1 (6 bases). Germline V lookup: CDR1 MNHEY, CDR2 SVGAGI. The CDR3 loop spans 15 amino acids. Trimming cost V 8 bases and J 4 bases, with 18 bases left between them. CDR3 amino acids: CASGCPSGENQPQHF. The CDR3 coding sequence is TGTGCCAGCGGTTGCCCTTCAGGGGAAAATCAGCCCCAGCATTTT.

This clonotype was picked up many times. The chain couples TRBV6-6 to TRBJ2-7; D may correspond to TRBD1 or TRBD2 (5 bases each). The CDR3 sequence is 16 residues long. Looked up from germline, CDR1 is MNHNY and CDR2 is SVGAGI (reference sequence). The V and J ends lost 6 bases and 3 bases respectively, with 21 bases between them. DNA of the CDR3: TGTGCCAGCAGGACTACCACCGCCGGGACCCACTACGAGCAGTACTTC. It encodes CASRTTTAGTHYEQYF.

This clonotype was counted at least ten times. Mismatch with germline at one junction end may stem from a read error. The J gene is TRBJ1-1, the V gene TRBV7-6, with D hard to call. The CDR3 extends over 14 amino acids. Per the germline V gene, CDR1 is SGHVS and CDR2 is FNYEAQ. The DNA of the CDR3 is TGTGCTAGCAGCGCCTCACGGGGTGACACTGAAGCTTTCTTT. Encoded protein: CASSASRGDTEAFF.

This clonotype appeared many times. Its ends do not fully match the called genes, so a read error is possible. The rearrangement uses TRBV6-1 and TRBJ2-3; D is perhaps TRBD2 (6 bases). The CDR3 runs 16 residues. Per germline, CDR1 MNHNS and CDR2 SASEGT. The CDR3 reads CASSQARDSVGDTQYF. As DNA, the CDR3 is TGTGCCAGCAGTCAAGCCCGGGACTCGGTAGGAGATACGCAGTATTTT.

This clonotype ranks as medium-sized. The chain couples TRBV5-1 to TRBJ2-7; 9 bases match TRBD1. Germline V lookup: CDR1 SGHRS, CDR2 YFSETQ. This CDR3 comprises 14 residues. J lost 2 bases, V lost 4 bases, and 4 bases had no gene match. CDR3 DNA sequence: TGCGCCAGCAGCCCGCGGACAGGGGCCTACGAGCAGTACTTC. It translates to CASSPRTGAYEQYF.

This clonotype was seen at least ten times. The genes are TRBV7-9 and TRBJ2-1, with D perhaps TRBD2 (5 bases). The ends were cut back, 5 bases at V and 2 bases at J, with 16 bases in the middle. The CDR3 runs 16 residues. Germline V CDR1 and CDR2: SEHNR, FQNEAQ (reference sequence). The CDR3: CASSRGLGNTYNEQFF. The CDR3 nucleotides are TGTGCCAGCAGCCGCGGACTCGGCAATACCTACAATGAGCAGTTCTTC.

The table lists this clonotype with many counts. This chain connects TRBV19 to TRBJ1-5, with no clear D. The germline V gene has CDR1 LNHDA and CDR2 SQIVND (reference sequence). Trimming stripped 0 bases from V and 2 bases from J, with 5 bases between. This CDR3 is built from 14 residues. CDR3 protein: CASSIDGRNQPQHF. In nucleotides, the CDR3 is TGTGCCAGTAGTATAGATGGTCGCAATCAGCCCCAGCATTTT.

This clonotype occurred many times. The V call is TRBV28, the J call TRBJ2-4; 12 nucleotides align to TRBD1. The J segment lost 0 bases and the V segment lost 5 bases, leaving 2 bases of the junction unmatched. The CDR3 loop spans 16 amino acids. Germline CDR1 MDHEN, CDR2 SYDVKM. The CDR3 is CASSGTGGEAKNIQYF. The CDR3 DNA reads as TGTGCCAGCAGTGGGACAGGGGGCGAAGCCAAAAACATTCAGTACTTC.

A remark on this clonotype: No DNA is shown, since the ends of the CDR3 on it are uncertain; the CDR3 is the one TCRdb lists. The rearrangement links TRBV7-9 to TRBJ2-6; the table gives TRBD1 as D, unverified against the DNA. The CDR3 is 17 residues long, counting both termini. Germline loops: CDR1 SEHNR, CDR2 FQNEAQ (reference sequence). CDR3: CASSPTGWGSGANVPTF.